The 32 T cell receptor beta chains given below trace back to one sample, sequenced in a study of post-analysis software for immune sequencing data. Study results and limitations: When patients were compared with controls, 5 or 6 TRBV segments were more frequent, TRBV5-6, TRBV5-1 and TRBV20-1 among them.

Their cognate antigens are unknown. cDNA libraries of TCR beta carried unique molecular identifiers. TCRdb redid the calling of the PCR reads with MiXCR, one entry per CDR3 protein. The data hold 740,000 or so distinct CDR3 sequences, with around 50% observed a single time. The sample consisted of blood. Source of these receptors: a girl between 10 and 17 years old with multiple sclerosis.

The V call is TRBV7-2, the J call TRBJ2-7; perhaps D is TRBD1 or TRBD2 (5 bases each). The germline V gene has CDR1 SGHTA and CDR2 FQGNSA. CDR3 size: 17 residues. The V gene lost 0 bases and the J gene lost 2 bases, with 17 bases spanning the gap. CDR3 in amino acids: CASSLAALLGAPYEQYF. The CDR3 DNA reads TGTGCCAGCAGCTTAGCAGCCCTACTCGGGGCGCCCTACGAGCAGTACTTC.

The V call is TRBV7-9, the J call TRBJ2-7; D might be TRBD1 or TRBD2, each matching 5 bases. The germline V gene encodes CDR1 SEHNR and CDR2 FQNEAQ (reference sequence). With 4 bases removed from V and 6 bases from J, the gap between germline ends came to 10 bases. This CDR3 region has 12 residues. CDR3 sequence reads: CASSYGDGEQYF. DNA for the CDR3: TGTGCCAGCAGCTATGGGGACGGCGAGCAGTACTTC. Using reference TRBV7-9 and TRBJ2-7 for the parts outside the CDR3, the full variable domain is DTGVSQNPRHKITKRGQNVTFRCDPISEHNRLYWYRQTLGQGPEFLTYFQNEAQLEKSRLLSDRFSAERPKGSFSTLEIQRTEQGDSAMYLCASSYGDGEQYFGPGTRLTVT.

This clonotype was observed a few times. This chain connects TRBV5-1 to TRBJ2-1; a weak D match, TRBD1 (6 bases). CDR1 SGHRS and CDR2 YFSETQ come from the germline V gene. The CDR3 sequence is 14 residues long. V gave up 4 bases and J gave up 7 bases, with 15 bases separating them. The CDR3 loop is CASSTMGARNEQFF. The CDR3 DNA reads TGCGCCAGCAGCACCATGGGGGCGAGGAATGAGCAGTTCTTC.

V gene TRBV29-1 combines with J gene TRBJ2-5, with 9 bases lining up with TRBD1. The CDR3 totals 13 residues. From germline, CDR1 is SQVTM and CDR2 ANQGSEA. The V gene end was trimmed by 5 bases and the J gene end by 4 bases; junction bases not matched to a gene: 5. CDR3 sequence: CSVTGTGLETQYF. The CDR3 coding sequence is TGCAGCGTTACCGGGACAGGGTTAGAGACCCAGTACTTC.

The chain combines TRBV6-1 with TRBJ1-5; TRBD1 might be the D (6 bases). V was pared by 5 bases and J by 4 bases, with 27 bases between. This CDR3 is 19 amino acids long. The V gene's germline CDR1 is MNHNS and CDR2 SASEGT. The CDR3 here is CASSRRLTRDKEGNQPQHF. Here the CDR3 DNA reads TGTGCCAGCAGTCGCAGATTAACCAGGGACAAGGAGGGGAATCAGCCCCAGCATTTT.

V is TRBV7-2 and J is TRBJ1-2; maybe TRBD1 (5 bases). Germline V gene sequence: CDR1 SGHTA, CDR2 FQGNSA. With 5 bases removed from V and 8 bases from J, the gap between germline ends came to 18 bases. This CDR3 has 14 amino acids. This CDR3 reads CASSLRQLSYGYTF. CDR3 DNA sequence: TGTGCCAGCAGCCTACGACAGCTTAGCTACGGCTACACCTTC.

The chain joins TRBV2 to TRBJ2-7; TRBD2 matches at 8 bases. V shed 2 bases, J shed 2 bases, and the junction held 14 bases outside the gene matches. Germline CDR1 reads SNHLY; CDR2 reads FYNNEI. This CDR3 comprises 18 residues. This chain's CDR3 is CASSELAGLELPPYEQYF. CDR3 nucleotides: TGTGCCAGCAGTGAACTAGCGGGTCTGGAGCTTCCTCCCTACGAGCAGTACTTC.

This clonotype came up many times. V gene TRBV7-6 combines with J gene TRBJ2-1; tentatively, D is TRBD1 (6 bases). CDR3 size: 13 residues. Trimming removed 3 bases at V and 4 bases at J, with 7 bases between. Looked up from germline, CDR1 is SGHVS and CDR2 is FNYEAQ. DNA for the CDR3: TGTGCCAGCAGCTTGGGGGCGTACAATGAGCAGTTCTTC. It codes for CASSLGAYNEQFF.

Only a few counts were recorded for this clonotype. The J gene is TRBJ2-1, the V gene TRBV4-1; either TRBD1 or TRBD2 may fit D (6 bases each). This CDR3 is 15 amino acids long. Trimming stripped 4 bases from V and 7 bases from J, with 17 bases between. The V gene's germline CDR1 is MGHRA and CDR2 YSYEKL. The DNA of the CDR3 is TGCGCCAGCAGCCCGGAGCTGGGGGGCCTGAATGAGCAGTTCTTC. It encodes CASSPELGGLNEQFF.

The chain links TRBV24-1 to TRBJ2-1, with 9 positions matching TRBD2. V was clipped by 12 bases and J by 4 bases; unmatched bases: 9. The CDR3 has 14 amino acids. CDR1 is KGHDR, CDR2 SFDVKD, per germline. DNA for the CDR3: TGTGCCTCCACGGGACTAGCAATTTACAATGAGCAGTTCTTC. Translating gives CASTGLAIYNEQFF.

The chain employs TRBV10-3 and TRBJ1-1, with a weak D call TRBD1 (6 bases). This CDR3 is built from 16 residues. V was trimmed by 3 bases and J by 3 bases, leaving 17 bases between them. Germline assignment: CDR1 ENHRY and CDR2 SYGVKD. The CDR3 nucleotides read TGTGCCATCAGTGACCGTGTAAAGAAGGGGGACACTGAAGCTTTCTTT. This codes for CAISDRVKKGDTEAFF.

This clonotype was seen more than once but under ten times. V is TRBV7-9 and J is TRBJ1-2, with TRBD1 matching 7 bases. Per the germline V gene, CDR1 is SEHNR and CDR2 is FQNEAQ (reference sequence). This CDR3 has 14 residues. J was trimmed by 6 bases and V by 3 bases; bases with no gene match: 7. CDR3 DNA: TGTGCCAGCAGCTTGAGGGGGCCAGGGGATGGCTACACCTTC. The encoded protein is CASSLRGPGDGYTF.

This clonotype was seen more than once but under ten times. Here the CDR3 DNA reads TGTGCCAGCAGCCCCGGGGCTAACAATGAGCAGTTCTTC. Encoded protein: CASSPGANNEQFF. The chain couples TRBV5-5 to TRBJ2-1; D is tentatively TRBD1 or TRBD2 (5 bases each). The CDR3 runs to 13 residues. Germline V lookup: CDR1 SGHKS, CDR2 YYEKEE (reference sequence). V was shortened by 4 bases and J by 5 bases, with 10 bases between the two germline ends.

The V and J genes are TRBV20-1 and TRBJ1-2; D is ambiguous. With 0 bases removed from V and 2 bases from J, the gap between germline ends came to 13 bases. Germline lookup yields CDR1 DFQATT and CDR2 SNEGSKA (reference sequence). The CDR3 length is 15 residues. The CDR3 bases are TGCAGTGCTAGAGATCCTGGGCTCCCAAACTATGGCTACACCTTC. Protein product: CSARDPGLPNYGYTF.

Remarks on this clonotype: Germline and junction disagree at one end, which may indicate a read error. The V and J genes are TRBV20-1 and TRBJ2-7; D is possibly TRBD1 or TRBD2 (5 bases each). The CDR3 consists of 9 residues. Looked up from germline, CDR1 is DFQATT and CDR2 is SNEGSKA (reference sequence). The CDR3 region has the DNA TGCAGTGCTAGCCCGGGGCTGTTCTTC. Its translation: CSASPGLFF.

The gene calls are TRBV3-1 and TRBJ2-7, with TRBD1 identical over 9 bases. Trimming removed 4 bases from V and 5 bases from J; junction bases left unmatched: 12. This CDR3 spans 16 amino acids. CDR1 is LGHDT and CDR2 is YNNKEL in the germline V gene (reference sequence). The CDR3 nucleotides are TGTGCCAGCAGCCCCTGGGACAGGGAGGTTTCGAACGAGCAGTACTTC. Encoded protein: CASSPWDREVSNEQYF.

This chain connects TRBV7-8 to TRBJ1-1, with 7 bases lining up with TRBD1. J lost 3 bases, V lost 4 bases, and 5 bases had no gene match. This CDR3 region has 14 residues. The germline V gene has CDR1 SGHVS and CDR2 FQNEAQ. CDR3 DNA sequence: TGTGCCAGCAGCTACGACAGGGTCTACACTGAAGCTTTCTTT. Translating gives CASSYDRVYTEAFF.

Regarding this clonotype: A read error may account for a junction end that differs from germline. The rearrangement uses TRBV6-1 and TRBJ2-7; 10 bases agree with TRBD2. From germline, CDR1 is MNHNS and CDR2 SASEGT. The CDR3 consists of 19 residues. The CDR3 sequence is CASSERLAGASHRSMEQYF. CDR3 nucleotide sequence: TGTGCCAGTAGTGAAAGGCTAGCGGGGGCTTCACACAGATCGATGGAGCAGTACTTC.

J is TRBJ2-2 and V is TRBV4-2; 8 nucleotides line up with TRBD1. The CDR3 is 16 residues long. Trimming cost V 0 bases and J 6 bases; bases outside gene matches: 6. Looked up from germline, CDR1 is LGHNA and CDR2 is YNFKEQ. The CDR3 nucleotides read TGTGCCAGCAGCCAAGACCCCTTCAGGGGGCCCGGGGAGCTGTTTTTT. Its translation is CASSQDPFRGPGELFF.

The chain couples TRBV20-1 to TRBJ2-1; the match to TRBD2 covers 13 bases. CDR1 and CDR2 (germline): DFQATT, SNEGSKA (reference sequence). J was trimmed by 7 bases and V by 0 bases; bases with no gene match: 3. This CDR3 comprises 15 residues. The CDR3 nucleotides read TGCAGTGCTAGAGATAAGACTAGCGGGAGGAATGAGCAGTTCTTC. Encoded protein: CSARDKTSGRNEQFF.

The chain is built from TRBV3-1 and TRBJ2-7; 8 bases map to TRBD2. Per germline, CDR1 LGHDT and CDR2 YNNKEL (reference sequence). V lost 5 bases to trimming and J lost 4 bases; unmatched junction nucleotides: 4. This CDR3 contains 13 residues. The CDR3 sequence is CASSYQRGYEQYF. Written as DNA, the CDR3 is TGTGCCAGCAGCTACCAGCGGGGGTACGAGCAGTACTTC.

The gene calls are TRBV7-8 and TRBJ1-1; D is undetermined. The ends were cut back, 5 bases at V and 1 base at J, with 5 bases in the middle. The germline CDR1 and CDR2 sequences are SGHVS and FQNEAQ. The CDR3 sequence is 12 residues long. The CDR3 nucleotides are TGTGCCAGCAGCGCCCAGAACACTGAAGCTTTCTTT. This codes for CASSAQNTEAFF.

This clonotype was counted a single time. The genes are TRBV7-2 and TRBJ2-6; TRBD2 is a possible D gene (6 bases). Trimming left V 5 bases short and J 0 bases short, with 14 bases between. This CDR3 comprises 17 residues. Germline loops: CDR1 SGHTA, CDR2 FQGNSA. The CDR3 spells CASSRVAVSSGANVLTF. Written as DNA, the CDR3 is TGTGCCAGCAGCCGGGTAGCGGTGAGCTCTGGGGCCAACGTCCTGACTTTC.

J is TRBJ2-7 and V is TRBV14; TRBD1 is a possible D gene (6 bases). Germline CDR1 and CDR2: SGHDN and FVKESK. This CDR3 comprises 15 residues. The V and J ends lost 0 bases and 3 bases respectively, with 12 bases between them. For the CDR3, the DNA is TGTGCCAGCAGCCAAGAGAACAGGGTCGTCTACGAGCAGTACTTC. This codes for CASSQENRVVYEQYF.

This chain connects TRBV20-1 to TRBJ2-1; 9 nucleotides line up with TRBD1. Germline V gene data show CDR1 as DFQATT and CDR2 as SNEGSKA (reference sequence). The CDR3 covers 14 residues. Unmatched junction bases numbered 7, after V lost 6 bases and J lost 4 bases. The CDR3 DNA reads TGCAGTGCCCCCGGGACAGGGATTTACAATGAGCAGTTCTTC. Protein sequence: CSAPGTGIYNEQFF.

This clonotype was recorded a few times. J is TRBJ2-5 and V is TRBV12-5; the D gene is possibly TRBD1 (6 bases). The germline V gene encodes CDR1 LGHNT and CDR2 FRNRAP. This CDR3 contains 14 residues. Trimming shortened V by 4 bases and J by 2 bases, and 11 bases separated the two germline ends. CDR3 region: CASGSLDRQETQYF. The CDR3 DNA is TGTGCTAGTGGTTCGCTCGACAGGCAAGAGACCCAGTACTTC. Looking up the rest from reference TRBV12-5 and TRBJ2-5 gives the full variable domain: DARVTQTPRHKVTEMGQEVTMRCQPILGHNTVFWYRQTMMQGLELLAYFRNRAPLDDSGMPKDRFSAEMPDATLATLKIQPSEPRDSAVYFCASGSLDRQETQYFGPGTRLLVL.

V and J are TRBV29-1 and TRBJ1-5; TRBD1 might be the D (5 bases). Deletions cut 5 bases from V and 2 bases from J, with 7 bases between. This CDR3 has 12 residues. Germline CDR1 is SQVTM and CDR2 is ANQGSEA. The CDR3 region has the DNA TGCAGCGTTATGGGGGGCAATCAGCCCCAGCATTTT. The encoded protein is CSVMGGNQPQHF.

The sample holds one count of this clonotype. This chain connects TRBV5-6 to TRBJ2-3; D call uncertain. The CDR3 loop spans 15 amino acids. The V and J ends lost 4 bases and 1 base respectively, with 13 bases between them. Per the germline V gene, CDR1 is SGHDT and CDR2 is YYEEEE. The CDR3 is CASSLPLHRTDTQYF. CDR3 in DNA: TGTGCCAGCAGCCTGCCTTTGCACCGCACAGATACGCAGTATTTT.

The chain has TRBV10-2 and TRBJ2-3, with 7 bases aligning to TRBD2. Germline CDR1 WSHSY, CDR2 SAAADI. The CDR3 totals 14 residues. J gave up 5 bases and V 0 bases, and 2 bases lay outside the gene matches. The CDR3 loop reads CASSESWGGDTQYF. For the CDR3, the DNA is TGCGCCAGCAGTGAGTCGTGGGGGGGAGATACGCAGTATTTT.

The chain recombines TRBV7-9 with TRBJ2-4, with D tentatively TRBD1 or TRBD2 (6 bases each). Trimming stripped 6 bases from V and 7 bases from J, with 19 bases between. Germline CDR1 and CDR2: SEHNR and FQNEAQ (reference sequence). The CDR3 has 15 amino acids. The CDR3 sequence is CASSSGAGGRNIQYF. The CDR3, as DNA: TGTGCCAGCAGTTCGGGGGCAGGAGGGCGGAACATTCAGTACTTC.

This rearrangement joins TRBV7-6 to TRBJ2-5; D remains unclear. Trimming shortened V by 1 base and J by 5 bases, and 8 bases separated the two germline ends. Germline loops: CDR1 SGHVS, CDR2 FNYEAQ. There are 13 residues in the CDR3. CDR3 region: CASSLVNLETQYF. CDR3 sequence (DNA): TGTGCCAGCAGCTTAGTAAACTTGGAGACCCAGTACTTC. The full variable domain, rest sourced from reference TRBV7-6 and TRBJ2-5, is GAGVSQSPRYKVTKRGQDVALRCDPISGHVSLYWYRQALGQGPEFLTYFNYEAQQDKSGLPNDRFSAERPEGSISTLTIQRTEQRDSAMYRCASSLVNLETQYFGPGTRLLVL.

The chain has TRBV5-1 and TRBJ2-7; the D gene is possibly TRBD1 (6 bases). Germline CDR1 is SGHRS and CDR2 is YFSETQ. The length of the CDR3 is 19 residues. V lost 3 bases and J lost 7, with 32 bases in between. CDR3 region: CASSYGPAGDRSSRGEQYF. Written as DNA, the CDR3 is TGCGCCAGCAGCTACGGACCGGCAGGGGATAGGTCCTCCCGAGGGGAGCAGTACTTC.